These T cell receptor beta chains were read from a single sample in a study of shared clonotypes between healthy human individuals. Using immunoSEQ multiplex PCR, the repertoire was profiled, and TCRdb retains in-frame clones only, with some absent. The data show some 600,000 clones, with approximately 96% seen just once and about 0.12% held by the top ten. The sequencing sample was made of naive CD8+ T cells sorted from blood. These receptors originate from a woman aged 25 to 45 in good health. The CDR3 runs from the conserved cysteine through the conserved F or W. Each record gives: J gene, D gene, V gene, clone size, CDR3 DNA, CDR3 protein. The D gene is left open where the match is weak. Expanded clones get a size class; other rows say once, few or many, or leave the size out.

J: TRBJ2-7
D: NA
V: TRBV4-1
size: NA
DNA: TGCGCCAGCAGCCAAGATCTGTTAACGGCGGAACCACTCTACGAGCAGTACTTC
CDR3: CASSQDLLTAEPLYEQYF

J: TRBJ2-7
D: NA
V: TRBV7-8
size: NA
DNA: TGTGCCAGCAGCTTAGAAGTTGCAGGGGCCTACGAGCAGTACTTC
CDR3: CASSLEVAGAYEQYF

J: TRBJ1-6
D: NA
V: TRBV30
size: NA
DNA: TGTGCCTGGGCCCCGGTTAATGCTTCACCCCTCCACTTT
CDR3: CAWAPVNASPLHF

J: TRBJ2-7
D: TRBD1
V: TRBV6-5
size: once
DNA: TGTGCCAGCAGTGGGGACAGGATCTCCTACGAGCAGTACTTC
CDR3: CASSGDRISYEQYF

J: TRBJ2-1
D: NA
V: TRBV7-9
size: NA
DNA: TGTGCCAGCTCAGCTTTGGACAAGTACTACAATGAGCAGTTCTTC
CDR3: CASSALDKYYNEQFF

J: TRBJ2-7
D: NA
V: TRBV7-6
size: NA
DNA: TGTGCCAGCAGCCCCGGGACGTCTGGCTACGAGCAGTACTTC
CDR3: CASSPGTSGYEQYF

J: TRBJ2-1
D: TRBD2
V: TRBV28
size: NA
DNA: TGTGCCAGTGGGACTAGCGGGTTTAGCTCCTACAATGAGCAGTTCTTC
CDR3: CASGTSGFSSYNEQFF

J: TRBJ2-7
D: NA
V: TRBV11-2
size: NA
DNA: TGTGCCAGCAGCTTAAAGAGGGCCGATTCCTACGAGCAGTACTTC
CDR3: CASSLKRADSYEQYF

J: TRBJ2-6
D: NA
V: TRBV27
size: NA
DNA: TGTGCCAGCACCCCCTTTTTCTCTGGGGCCAACGTCCTGACTTTC
CDR3: CASTPFFSGANVLTF

J: TRBJ2-7
D: NA
V: TRBV28
size: NA
DNA: TGTGCCAGCAGCCCTCTAGGGTCCCTCGAGCAGTACTTC
CDR3: CASSPLGSLEQYF

J: TRBJ2-1
D: TRBD2
V: TRBV27
size: NA
DNA: TGTGCCAGCAGTCCAGCCCCTAGACTAGCGGGTTACAATGAGCAGTTCTTC
CDR3: CASSPAPRLAGYNEQFF

J: TRBJ1-1
D: NA
V: TRBV10-3
size: once
DNA: TGTGCCATCAGTGAGTCGGTAACGGGCAATGAAGCTTTCTTT
CDR3: CAISESVTGNEAFF

J: TRBJ2-7
D: NA
V: TRBV9
size: NA
DNA: TGTGCCAGCAGCGAGGGGGGACCCCCAGGCGAGCAGTACTTC
CDR3: CASSEGGPPGEQYF